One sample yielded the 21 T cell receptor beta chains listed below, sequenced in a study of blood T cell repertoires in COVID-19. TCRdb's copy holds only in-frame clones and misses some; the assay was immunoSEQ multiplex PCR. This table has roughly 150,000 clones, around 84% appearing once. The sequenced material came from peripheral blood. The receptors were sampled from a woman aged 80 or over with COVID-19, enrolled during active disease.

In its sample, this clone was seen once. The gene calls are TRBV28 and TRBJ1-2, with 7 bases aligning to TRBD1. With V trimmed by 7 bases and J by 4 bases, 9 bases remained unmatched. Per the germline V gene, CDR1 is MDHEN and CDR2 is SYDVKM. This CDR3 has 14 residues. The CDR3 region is CASTYTGALYGYTF. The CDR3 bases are TGTGCCAGCACCTACACAGGGGCACTCTATGGCTACACCTTC.

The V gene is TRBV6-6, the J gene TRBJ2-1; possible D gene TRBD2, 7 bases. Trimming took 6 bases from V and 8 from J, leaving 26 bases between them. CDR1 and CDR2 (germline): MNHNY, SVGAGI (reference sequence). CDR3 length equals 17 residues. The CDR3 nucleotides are TGTGCCAGCAGCCGAGCCCGGGGGGCTAACAGGGCGGATGAGCAGTTCTTC. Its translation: CASSRARGANRADEQFF.

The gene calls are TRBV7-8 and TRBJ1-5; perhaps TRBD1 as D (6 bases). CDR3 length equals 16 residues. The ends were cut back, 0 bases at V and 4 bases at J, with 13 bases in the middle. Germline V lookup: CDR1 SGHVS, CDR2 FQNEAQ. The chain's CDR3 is CASSLADGTLNQPQHF. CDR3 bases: TGTGCCAGCAGCTTAGCTGACGGGACACTTAATCAGCCCCAGCATTTT.

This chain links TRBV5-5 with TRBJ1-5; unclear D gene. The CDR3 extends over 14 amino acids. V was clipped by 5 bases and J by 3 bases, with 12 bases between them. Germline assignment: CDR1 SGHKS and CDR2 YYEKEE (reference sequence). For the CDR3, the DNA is TGTGCCAGCAGTAACACACAGTTCAATCAGCCCCAGCATTTT. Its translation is CASSNTQFNQPQHF.

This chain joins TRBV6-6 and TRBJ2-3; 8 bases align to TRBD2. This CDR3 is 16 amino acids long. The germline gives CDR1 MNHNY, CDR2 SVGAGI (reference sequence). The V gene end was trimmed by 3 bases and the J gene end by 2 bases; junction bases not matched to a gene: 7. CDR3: CASSYRLAGPTDTQYF. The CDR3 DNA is TGTGCCAGCAGTTATCGCCTAGCGGGTCCCACAGATACGCAGTATTTT.

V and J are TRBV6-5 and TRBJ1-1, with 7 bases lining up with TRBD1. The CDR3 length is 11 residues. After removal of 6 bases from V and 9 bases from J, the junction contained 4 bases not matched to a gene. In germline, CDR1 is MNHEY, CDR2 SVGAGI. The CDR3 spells CASRSTGKAFF. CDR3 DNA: TGTGCCAGCAGATCGACAGGGAAAGCTTTCTTT.

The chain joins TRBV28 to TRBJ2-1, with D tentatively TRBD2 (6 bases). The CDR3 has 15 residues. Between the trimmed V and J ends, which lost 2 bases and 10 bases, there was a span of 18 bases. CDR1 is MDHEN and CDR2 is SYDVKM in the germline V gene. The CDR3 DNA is TGTGCCAGCAGTTTAAATGGACTACATAACGAGGAGCAGTTCTTC. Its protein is CASSLNGLHNEEQFF.

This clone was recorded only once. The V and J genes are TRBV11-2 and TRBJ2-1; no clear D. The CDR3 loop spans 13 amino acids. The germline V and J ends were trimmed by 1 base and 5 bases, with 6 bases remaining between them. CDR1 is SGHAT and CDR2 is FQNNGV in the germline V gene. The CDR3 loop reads CASSLGANNEQFF. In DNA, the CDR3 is TGTGCCAGCAGCTTAGGGGCCAACAATGAGCAGTTCTTC. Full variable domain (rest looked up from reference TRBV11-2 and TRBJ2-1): EAGVAQSPRYKIIEKRQSVAFWCNPISGHATLYWYQQILGQGPKLLIQFQNNGVVDDSQLPKDRFSAERLKGVDSTLKIQPAKLEDSAVYLCASSLGANNEQFFGPGTRLTVL.

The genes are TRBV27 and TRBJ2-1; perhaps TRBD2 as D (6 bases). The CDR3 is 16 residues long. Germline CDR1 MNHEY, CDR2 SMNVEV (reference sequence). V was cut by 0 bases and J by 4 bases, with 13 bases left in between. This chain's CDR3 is CASSLSRTTPYNEQFF. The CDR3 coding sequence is TGTGCCAGCAGTTTATCTCGGACTACACCGTACAATGAGCAGTTCTTC.

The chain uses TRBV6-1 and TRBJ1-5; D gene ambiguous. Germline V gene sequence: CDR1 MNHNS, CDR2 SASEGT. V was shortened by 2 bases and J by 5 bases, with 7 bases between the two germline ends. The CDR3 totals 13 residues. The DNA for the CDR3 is TGTGCCAGCAGTGAACGGGGTTATCAGCCCCAGCATTTT. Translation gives CASSERGYQPQHF.

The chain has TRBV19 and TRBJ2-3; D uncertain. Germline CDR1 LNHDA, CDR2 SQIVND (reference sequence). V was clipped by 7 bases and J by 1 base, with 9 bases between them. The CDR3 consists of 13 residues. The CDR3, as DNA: TGTGCCAGTACTGGGCAGGGCACAGATACGCAGTATTTT. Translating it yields CASTGQGTDTQYF.

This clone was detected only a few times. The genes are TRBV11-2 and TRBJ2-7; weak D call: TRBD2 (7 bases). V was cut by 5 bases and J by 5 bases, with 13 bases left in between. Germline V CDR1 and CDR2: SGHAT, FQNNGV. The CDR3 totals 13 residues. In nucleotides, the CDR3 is TGTGCCAGCAGCGGGGGGGCAAGTCACGAGCAGTACTTC. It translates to CASSGGASHEQYF.

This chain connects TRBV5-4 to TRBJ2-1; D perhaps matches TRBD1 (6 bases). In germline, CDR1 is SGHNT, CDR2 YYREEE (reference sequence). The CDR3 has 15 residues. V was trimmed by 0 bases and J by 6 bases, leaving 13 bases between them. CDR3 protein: CASSLGAVRGNEQFF. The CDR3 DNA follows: TGTGCCAGCAGCTTGGGGGCAGTCAGGGGCAATGAGCAGTTCTTC.

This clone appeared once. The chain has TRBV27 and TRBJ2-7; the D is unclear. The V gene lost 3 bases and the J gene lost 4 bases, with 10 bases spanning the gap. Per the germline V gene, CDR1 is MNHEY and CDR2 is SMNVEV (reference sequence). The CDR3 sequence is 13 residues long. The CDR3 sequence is CASSFEAEYEQYF. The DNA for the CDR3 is TGTGCCAGCAGTTTTGAGGCAGAATACGAGCAGTACTTC.

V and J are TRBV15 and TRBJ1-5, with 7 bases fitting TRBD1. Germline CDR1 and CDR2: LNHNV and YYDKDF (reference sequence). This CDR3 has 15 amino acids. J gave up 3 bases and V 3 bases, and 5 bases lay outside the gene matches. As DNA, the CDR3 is TGTGCCACCAGCAGTTTGGGACAGTTCAATCAGCCCCAGCATTTT. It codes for CATSSLGQFNQPQHF.

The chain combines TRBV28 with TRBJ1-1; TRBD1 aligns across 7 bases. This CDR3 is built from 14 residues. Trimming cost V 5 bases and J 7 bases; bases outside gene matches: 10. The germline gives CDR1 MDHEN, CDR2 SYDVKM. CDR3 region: CASSAPDRTNEAFF. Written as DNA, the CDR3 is TGTGCCAGCAGTGCTCCGGACAGGACCAATGAAGCTTTCTTT.

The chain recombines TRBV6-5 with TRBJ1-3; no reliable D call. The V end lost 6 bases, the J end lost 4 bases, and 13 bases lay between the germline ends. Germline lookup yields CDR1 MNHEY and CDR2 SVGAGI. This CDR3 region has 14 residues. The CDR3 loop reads CASRARSPGNTIYF. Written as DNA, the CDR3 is TGTGCCAGCAGGGCGCGGAGTCCCGGAAACACCATATATTTT.

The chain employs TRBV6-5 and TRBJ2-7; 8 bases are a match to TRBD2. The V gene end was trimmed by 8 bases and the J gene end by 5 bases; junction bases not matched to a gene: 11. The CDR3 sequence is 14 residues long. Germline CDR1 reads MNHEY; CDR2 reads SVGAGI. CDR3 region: CASARRGARNEQYF. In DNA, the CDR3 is TGTGCCAGCGCTAGGCGGGGGGCGCGAAACGAGCAGTACTTC.

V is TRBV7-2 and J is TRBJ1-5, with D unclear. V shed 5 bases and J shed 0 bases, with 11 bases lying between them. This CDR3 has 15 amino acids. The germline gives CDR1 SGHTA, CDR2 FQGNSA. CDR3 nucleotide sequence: TGTGCCAGCAGCCCCTACCTCAATAGCAATCAGCCCCAGCATTTT. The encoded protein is CASSPYLNSNQPQHF. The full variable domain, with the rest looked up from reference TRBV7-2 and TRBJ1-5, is GAGVSQSPSNKVTEKGKDVELRCDPISGHTALYWYRQSLGQGLEFLIYFQGNSAPDKSGLPSDRFSAERTGGSVSTLTIQRTQQEDSAVYLCASSPYLNSNQPQHFGDGTRLSIL.

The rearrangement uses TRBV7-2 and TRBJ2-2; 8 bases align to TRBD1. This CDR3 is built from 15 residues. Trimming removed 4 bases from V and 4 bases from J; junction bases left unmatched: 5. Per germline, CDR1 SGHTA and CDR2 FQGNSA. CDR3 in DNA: TGTGCCAGCAGCTCCACAGGGGGATTCACCGGGGAGCTGTTTTTT. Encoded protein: CASSSTGGFTGELFF.

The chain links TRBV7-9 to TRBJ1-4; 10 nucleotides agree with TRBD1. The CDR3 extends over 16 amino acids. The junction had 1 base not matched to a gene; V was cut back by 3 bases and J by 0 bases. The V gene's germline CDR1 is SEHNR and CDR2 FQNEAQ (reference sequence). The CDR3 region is CASSFGQGATNEKLFF. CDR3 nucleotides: TGTGCCAGCAGCTTTGGACAGGGGGCAACTAATGAAAAACTGTTTTTT.